These 8 T cell receptor beta chains originate from one sample sequenced in a study of Ad26.COV2.S vaccination and SARS-CoV-2 variants. The data were produced by immunoSEQ multiplex PCR, yet TCRdb's version contains in-frame clones alone and is incomplete. This table has approximately 300,000 clones, 85% appearing once. The treatment: some 20 received Ad26.COV2.S at low or high dose, single or two shots; a few received placebo; per-sample allocation not given. Collection of the samples took place on day 63 after the first injection of vaccine or placebo. The sequences come from peripheral blood, collected in a trial of Ad26.COV2.S vaccine versus placebo. The receptors come from a person between 18 and 65 years old who received the Ad26.COV2.S COVID-19 vaccine or a placebo.

The V call is TRBV19, the J call TRBJ2-1; D gene uncertain. The CDR3 extends over 12 amino acids. Germline CDR1 and CDR2: LNHDA and SQIVND (reference sequence). Trimming took 10 bases from V and 8 from J, leaving 15 bases between them. In DNA form, the CDR3 reads TGTGCCACCTCGTCCAAGCTGGATGAGCAGTTCTTC. Protein product: CATSSKLDEQFF.

The chain is built from TRBV19 and TRBJ2-5; TRBD2 agrees at 10 bases. The CDR3 extends over 14 amino acids. The ends lost 7 bases at V and 3 bases at J; junction bases unmatched: 5. Germline CDR1 and CDR2: LNHDA and SQIVND (reference sequence). In DNA form, the CDR3 reads TGTGCCAGTAACTCCGGGACTAGCGAAGAGACCCAGTACTTC. This sequence encodes CASNSGTSEETQYF.

The chain links TRBV3-1 (or the pseudogene TRBV3-2) to TRBJ2-3; 9 bases line up with TRBD1. Looked up from germline, CDR1 is LGHDT and CDR2 is YNNKEL (reference sequence). V shed 4 bases and J 7 bases; nucleotides not matched to a gene: 3. The CDR3 sequence is 13 residues long. The CDR3 DNA sequence: TGTGCCAGCAGCCCCGGGACAGGGAATACGCAGTATTTT. It yields the protein CASSPGTGNTQYF.

The V and J genes are TRBV12-3 or TRBV12-4 and TRBJ1-1; D remains ambiguous. Trimming cost V 1 base and J 5 bases, with 8 bases left between them. The CDR3 spans 13 residues. The CDR3 region is CASSLVEGTEAFF. The CDR3 DNA reads as TGTGCCAGCAGTTTAGTTGAAGGTACTGAAGCTTTCTTT.

This clone occurred once. V gene TRBV18 combines with J gene TRBJ1-5; D not resolved. Germline V gene data show CDR1 as KGHSH and CDR2 as LQKENI. Trimming left V 3 bases short and J 5 bases short, with 11 bases between. The CDR3 extends over 14 amino acids. CDR3 loop: CASSPYKGDQPQHF. Here the CDR3 DNA reads TGTGCCAGCTCACCCTACAAGGGCGATCAGCCCCAGCATTTT.

V is TRBV14 and J is TRBJ1-2; D may be TRBD1 (6 bases). The CDR3 contains 14 residues. The ends were cut back, 5 bases at V and 6 bases at J, with 16 bases in the middle. CDR1 is SGHDN, CDR2 FVKESK, per germline. The CDR3 protein is CASSYRQDRDGYTF. The CDR3 DNA reads as TGTGCCAGCAGCTACAGACAGGACCGAGATGGCTACACCTTC.

The chain recombines TRBV19 with TRBJ2-7; 7 bases fit TRBD2. CDR3 length: 13 amino acids. Germline V gene sequence: CDR1 LNHDA, CDR2 SQIVND (reference sequence). With V trimmed by 4 bases and J by 7 bases, 7 bases remained unmatched. CDR3 region: CASSTRGGQEQYF. The CDR3 region has the DNA TGTGCCAGTAGTACCCGCGGGGGTCAGGAGCAGTACTTC. Supplemented by reference TRBV19 and TRBJ2-7, the full variable domain reads DGGITQSPKYLFRKEGQNVTLSCEQNLNHDAMYWYRQDPGQGLRLIYYSQIVNDFQKGDIAEGYSVSREKKESFPLTVTSAQKNPTAFYLCASSTRGGQEQYFGPGTRLTVT.

This chain connects TRBV5-1 to TRBJ2-7; TRBD1 or TRBD2 may be the D gene (5 bases each). Trimming stripped 4 bases from V and 0 bases from J, with 11 bases between. The germline CDR1 and CDR2 sequences are SGHRS and YFSETQ. This CDR3 region has 14 residues. The CDR3 region has the DNA TGCGCCAGCAGCACCGGGACCAACTCCTACGAGCAGTACTTC. Amino acid sequence: CASSTGTNSYEQYF.